A selection of T cell receptor beta chains follows, all from one sample in a study of blood T cells in healthy people across ages. MiXCR, applied by TCRdb to the 5' RACE reads, yields one record per CDR3 protein. The sample has some 1.6 million distinct CDR3 sequences, around 36% seen once; the top ten hold 11%. Sequencing was done on a sample of blood. The receptors originated from a woman in her twenties or thirties in good health. Both conserved end residues are part of each CDR3. A D gene is named only where the DNA matches it firmly. Clone size appears in some rows only: once, few, many, or a class for an expanded clone.

clone_size | d_call | j_call | v_call | cdr3_aa | cdr3_nt
few | - | TRBJ2-1 | TRBV5-6 | CASTSWGEGYNEQFF | TGTGCCAGCACATCGTGGGGGGAAGGATACAATGAGCAGTTCTTC
- | - | TRBJ2-7 | TRBV28 | CVSSFRPSGEQYF | TGTGTCAGCAGTTTCAGGCCTTCGGGGGAGCAGTACTTC
few | - | TRBJ1-5 | TRBV2 | CASSGATTSNQPQHF | TGTGCCAGCAGTGGGGCGACTACTAGCAATCAGCCCCAGCATTTT
- | TRBD1 | TRBJ2-3 | TRBV18 | CASSQGQVEMDTQYF | TGTGCCAGCTCCCAAGGACAGGTCGAAATGGATACGCAGTATTTT
few | - | TRBJ1-5 | TRBV4-1 | CASSQVSARESAQHF | TGCGCCAGCAGCCAAGTCTCGGCTCGCGAATCAGCACAGCATTTT
few | - | TRBJ1-1 | TRBV20-1 | CSAPRGGANTEAFF | TGCAGTGCACCTCGCGGGGGCGCGAACACTGAAGCTTTCTTT
- | TRBD1 | TRBJ1-5 | TRBV2 | CASRFETGSPQHF | TGTGCCAGCAGATTCGAGACAGGGTCGCCCCAGCATTTT
- | - | TRBJ2-1 | TRBV3-1 | CANSQVTGTTRSHEQFF | TGTGCCAACAGCCAAGTTACCGGGACCACAAGGTCCCATGAGCAGTTCTTC
- | - | TRBJ1-2 | TRBV3-1 | CASNQDGGLGSYGYTF | TGTGCCAGCAACCAAGACGGGGGCTTAGGCAGCTATGGCTACACCTTC
few | - | TRBJ1-5 | TRBV5-1 | CASSLSPRNNQPQHF | TGCGCCAGCAGCTTGAGTCCCAGGAACAATCAGCCCCAGCATTTT
many | - | TRBJ2-7 | TRBV4-1 | CASSQEGYGRGSYEQYF | TGCGCCAGCAGCCAAGAGGGTTACGGCAGGGGCTCATACGAGCAGTACTTC
- | TRBD1 | TRBJ2-7 | TRBV12-3/TRBV12-4 | CASSLGDRGKSYEQYF | TGTGCCAGCAGCCTAGGGGACAGGGGCAAATCCTACGAGCAGTACTTC
- | TRBD2 | TRBJ2-1 | TRBV15 | CAASRVLLAGENEQFF | TGTGCCGCCAGCAGAGTCCTCCTAGCGGGAGAGAATGAGCAGTTCTTC
- | TRBD1 | TRBJ1-2 | TRBV6-6 | CASSRTGVQYGHTF | TGTGCCAGCAGTAGAACAGGGGTTCAGTATGGCCACACCTTC
few | - | TRBJ1-5 | TRBV4-1 | CASSQQELGQPQHF | TGCGCCAGCAGCCAGCAGGAGTTGGGACAGCCCCAGCATTTT
- | TRBD1 | TRBJ1-1 | TRBV20-1 | CSARRGTGSTEAFF | TGCAGTGCTAGAAGAGGGACAGGGTCCACTGAAGCTTTCTTT
many | - | TRBJ2-1 | TRBV15 | CATSRDGQGTEFF | TGTGCCACCAGCAGAGATGGGCAGGGCACGGAGTTCTTC
- | - | TRBJ2-1 | TRBV2 | CASTASENNEQFF | TGTGCCAGCACGGCAAGCGAGAATAATGAGCAGTTCTTC
- | - | TRBJ2-5 | TRBV20-1 | CSAREGDGAETQYF | TGCAGTGCTAGAGAAGGGGATGGAGCAGAGACCCAGTACTTC
- | TRBD1 | TRBJ1-1 | TRBV20-1 | CSASSYDRGGNTEAFF | TGCAGTGCTAGTTCCTATGACAGGGGGGGGAACACTGAAGCTTTCTTT
once | - | TRBJ1-1 | TRBV20-1 | CSALRPAARTEAFF | TGCAGTGCATTGCGGCCGGCCGCCAGAACTGAAGCTTTCTTT
few | TRBD2 | TRBJ2-4 | TRBV20-1 | CSARRTSGTLIAKNIQYF | TGCAGTGCTAGACGGACTAGCGGGACATTAATAGCCAAAAACATTCAGTACTTC
- | TRBD2 | TRBJ2-3 | TRBV7-6 | CASSQRAGEEYSADTQYF | TGTGCCAGCAGCCAGCGAGCGGGAGAGGAGTATAGCGCAGATACACAGTATTTT
once | TRBD2 | TRBJ2-3 | TRBV11-2 | CASSHPGTSGAASTDTQYF | TGTGCCAGCAGCCATCCCGGGACTAGTGGCGCTGCTAGCACAGATACGCAGTATTTT
- | - | TRBJ1-5 | TRBV6-6 | CASMGGMGQPQHF | TGTGCCAGCATGGGGGGAATGGGTCAGCCCCAGCATTTT
few | - | TRBJ2-7 | TRBV6-2/TRBV6-3 | CASSYPNQVGQYF | TGTGCCAGCAGTTACCCCAACCAGGTTGGGCAGTACTTC